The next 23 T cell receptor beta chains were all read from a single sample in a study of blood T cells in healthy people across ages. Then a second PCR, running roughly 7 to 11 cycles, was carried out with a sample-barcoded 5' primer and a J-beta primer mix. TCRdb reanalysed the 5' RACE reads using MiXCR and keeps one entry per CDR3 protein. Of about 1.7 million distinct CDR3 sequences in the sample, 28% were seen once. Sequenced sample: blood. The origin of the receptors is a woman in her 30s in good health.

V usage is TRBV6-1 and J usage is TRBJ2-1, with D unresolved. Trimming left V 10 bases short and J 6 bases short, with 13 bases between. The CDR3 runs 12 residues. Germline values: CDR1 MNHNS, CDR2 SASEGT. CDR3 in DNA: TGTGCCACCCCTCTGGGTGGCAATGAGCAGTTCTTC. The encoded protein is CATPLGGNEQFF.

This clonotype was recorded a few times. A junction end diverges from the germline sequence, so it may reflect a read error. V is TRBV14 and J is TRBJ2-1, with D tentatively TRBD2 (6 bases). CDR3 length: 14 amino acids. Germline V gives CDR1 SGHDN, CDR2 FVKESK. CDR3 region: CAGSQDQGTAGQFF. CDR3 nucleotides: TGTGCCGGCAGCCAGGATCAGGGTACAGCGGGGCAGTTCTTC.

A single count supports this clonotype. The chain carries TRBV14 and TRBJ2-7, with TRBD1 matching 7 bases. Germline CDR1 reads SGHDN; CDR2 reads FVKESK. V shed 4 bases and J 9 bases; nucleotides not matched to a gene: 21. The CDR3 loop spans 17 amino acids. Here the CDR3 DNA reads TGTGCCAGCAGCCCATCCCTTCCGACAGGGCGGTCTAGGGTGCAGTACTTC. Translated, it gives CASSPSLPTGRSRVQYF.

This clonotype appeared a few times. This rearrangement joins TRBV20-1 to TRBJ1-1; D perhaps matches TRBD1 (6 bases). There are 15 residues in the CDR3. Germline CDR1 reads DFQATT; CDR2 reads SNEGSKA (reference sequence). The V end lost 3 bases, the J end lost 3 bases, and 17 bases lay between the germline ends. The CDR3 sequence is CSASFSGGRDTEAFF. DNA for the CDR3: TGCAGTGCTAGCTTCTCGGGGGGGCGGGACACTGAAGCTTTCTTT.

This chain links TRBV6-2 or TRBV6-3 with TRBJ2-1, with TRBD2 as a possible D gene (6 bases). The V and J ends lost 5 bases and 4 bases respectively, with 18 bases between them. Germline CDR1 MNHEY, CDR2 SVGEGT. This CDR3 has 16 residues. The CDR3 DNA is TGTGCCAGCAGTGCCGCCCCCCGGGAGAGGTACAATGAGCAGTTCTTC. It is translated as CASSAAPRERYNEQFF.

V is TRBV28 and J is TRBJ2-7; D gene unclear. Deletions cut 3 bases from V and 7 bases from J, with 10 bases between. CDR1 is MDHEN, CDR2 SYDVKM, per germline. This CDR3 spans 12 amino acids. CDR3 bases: TGTGCCAGCAGTTTCCCCCAGAGAGAGCAGTACTTC. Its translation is CASSFPQREQYF. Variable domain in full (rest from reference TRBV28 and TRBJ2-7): DVKVTQSSRYLVKRTGEKVFLECVQDMDHENMFWYRQDPGLGLRLIYFSYDVKMKEKGDIPEGYSVSREKKERFSLILESASTNQTSMYLCASSFPQREQYFGPGTRLTVT.

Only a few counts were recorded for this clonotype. CDR3 coding DNA: TGTGCCAGCAGAAATTCTGTGGGGGCTGGGGGGAAACTGTTTTTT. It specifies CASRNSVGAGGKLFF. The chain uses TRBV12-3 or TRBV12-4 and TRBJ1-4, with D maybe TRBD1 (6 bases). CDR3 length equals 15 residues. V lost 6 bases and J lost 11, with 22 bases in between.

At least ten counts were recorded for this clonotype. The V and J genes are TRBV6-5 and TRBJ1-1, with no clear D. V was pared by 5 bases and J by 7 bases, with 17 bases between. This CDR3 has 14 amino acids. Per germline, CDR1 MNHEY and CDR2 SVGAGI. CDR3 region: CASSPSYRPGEAFF. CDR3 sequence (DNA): TGTGCCAGCAGTCCTAGTTATCGTCCGGGTGAAGCTTTCTTT.

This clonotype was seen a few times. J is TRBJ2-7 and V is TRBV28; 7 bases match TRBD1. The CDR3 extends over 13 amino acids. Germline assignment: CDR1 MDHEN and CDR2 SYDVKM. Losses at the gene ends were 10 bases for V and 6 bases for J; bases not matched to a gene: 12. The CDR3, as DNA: TGTGCCACCCGAAACAGGGGTGAGACCGAGCAGTACTTC. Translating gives CATRNRGETEQYF.

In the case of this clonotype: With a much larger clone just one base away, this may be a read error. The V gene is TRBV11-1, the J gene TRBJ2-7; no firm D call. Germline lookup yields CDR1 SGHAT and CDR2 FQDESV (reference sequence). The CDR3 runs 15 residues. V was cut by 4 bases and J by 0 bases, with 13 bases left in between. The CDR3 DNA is TGTGCCAGCAGCTCCCGCGAGAGTCGCTCCTACGAGCAGTACTTC. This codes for CASSSRESRSYEQYF.

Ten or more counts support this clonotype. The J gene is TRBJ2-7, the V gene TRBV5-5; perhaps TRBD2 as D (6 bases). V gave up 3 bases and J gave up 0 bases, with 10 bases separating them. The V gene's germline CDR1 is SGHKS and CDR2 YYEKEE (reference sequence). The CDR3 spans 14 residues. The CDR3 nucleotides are TGTGCCAGCAGCTCCCGGGACTTCTCCTACGAGCAGTACTTC. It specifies CASSSRDFSYEQYF.

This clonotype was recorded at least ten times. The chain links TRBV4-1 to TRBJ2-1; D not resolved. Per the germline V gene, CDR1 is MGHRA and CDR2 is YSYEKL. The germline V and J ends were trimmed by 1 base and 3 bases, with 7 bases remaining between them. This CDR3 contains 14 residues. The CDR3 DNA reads TGCGCCAGCAGCCAAGTCTCCGACTACAATGAGCAGTTCTTC. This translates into CASSQVSDYNEQFF.

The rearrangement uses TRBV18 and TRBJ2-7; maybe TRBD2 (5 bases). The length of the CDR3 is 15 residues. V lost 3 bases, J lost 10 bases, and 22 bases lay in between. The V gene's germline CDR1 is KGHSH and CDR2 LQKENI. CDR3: CASSPRTLRNDPQYF. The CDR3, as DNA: TGTGCCAGCTCACCCCGGACTCTCCGAAATGATCCCCAGTACTTC.

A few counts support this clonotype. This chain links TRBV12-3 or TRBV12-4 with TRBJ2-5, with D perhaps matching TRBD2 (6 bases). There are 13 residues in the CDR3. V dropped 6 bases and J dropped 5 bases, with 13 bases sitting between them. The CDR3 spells CASSLTSPETQYF. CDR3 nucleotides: TGTGCCAGCAGCCTAACTAGCCCGGAGACCCAGTACTTC.

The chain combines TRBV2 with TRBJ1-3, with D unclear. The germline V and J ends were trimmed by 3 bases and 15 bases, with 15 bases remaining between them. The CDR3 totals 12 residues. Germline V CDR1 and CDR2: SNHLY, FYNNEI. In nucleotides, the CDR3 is TGTGCCAGCAGTGAGATCCGGGCCCAACCATATTTT. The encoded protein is CASSEIRAQPYF. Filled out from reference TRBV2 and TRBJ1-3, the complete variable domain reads EPEVTQTPSHQVTQMGQEVILRCVPISNHLYFYWYRQILGQKVEFLVSFYNNEISEKSEIFDDQFSVERPDGSNFTLKIRSTKLEDSAMYFCASSEIRAQPYFGEGSWLTVV.

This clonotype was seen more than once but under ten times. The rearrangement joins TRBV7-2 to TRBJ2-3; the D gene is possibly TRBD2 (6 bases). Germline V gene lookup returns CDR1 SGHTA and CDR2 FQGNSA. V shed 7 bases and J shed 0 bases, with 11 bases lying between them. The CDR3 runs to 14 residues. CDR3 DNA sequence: TGTGCCAGCACCGGGAGCAGAAGCACAGATACGCAGTATTTT. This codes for CASTGSRSTDTQYF.

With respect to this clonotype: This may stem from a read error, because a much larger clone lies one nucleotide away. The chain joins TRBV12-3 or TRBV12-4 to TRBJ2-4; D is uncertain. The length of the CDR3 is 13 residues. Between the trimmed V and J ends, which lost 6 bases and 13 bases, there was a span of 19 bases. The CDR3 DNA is TGTGCCAGCAGGACCAGCTCCTACAATGAGCAGTACTTC. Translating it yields CASRTSSYNEQYF.

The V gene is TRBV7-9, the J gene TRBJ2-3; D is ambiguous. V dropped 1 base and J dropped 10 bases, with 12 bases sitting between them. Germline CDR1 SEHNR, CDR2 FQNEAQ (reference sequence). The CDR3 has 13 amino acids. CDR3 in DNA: TGTGCCAGCAGCTTAGGAATGGAACGGGCGCAGTATTTT. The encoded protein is CASSLGMERAQYF.

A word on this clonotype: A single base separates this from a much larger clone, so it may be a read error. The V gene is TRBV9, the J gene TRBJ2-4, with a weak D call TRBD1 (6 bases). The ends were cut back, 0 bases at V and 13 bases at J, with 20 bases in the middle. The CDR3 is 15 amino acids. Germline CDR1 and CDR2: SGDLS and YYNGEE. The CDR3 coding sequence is TGTGCCAGCAGCGTAGCAGGGGAACCCTACAATGAGCAGTACTTC. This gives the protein CASSVAGEPYNEQYF.

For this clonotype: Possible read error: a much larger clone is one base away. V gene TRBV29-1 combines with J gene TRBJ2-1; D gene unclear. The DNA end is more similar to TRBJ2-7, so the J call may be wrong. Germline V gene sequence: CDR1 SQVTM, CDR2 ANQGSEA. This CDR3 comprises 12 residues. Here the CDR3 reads CSVGVTPNEQYF. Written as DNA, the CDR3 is TGCAGCGTTGGAGTCACACCTAATGAGCAGTACTTC.

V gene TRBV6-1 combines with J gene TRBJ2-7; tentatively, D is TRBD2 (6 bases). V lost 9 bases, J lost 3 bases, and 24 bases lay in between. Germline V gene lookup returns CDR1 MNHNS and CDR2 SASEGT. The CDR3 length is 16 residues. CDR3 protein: CASRRGGADQSYEQYF. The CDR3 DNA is TGTGCCAGTAGGAGAGGAGGGGCGGACCAGAGCTACGAGCAGTACTTC.

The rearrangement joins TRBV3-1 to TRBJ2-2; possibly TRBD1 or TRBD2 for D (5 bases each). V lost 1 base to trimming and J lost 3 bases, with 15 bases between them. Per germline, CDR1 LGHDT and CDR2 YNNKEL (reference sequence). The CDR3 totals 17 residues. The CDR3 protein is CASSQVPGRGHTGELFF. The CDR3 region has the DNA TGTGCCAGCAGCCAAGTCCCAGGACGGGGACACACCGGGGAGCTGTTTTTT. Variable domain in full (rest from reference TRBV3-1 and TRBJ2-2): DTAVSQTPKYLVTQMGNDKSIKCEQNLGHDTMYWYKQDSKKFLKIMFSYNNKELIINETVPNRFSPKSPDKAHLNLHINSLELGDSAVYFCASSQVPGRGHTGELFFGEGSRLTVL.

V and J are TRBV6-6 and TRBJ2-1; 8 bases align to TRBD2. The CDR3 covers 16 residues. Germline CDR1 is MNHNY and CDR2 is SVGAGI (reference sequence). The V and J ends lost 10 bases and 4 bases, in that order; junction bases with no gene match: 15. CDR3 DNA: TGTGCCACCTCGTCTAATAGCGGGGAAGGTTACAATGAGCAGTTCTTC. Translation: CATSSNSGEGYNEQFF.